This entry lists 6 T cell receptor beta chains sequenced from one sample in a study of blood T cell repertoires in COVID-19. Produced via immunoSEQ multiplex PCR; TCRdb's table is partial and in-frame only. The repertoire consists of a few hundred thousand clones, with approximately 87% occurring once and the leading ten covering about 4.5%. The sequenced sample consisted of peripheral blood. The receptors here all came from a man in his 60s who had recovered from COVID-19.

The rearrangement links TRBV18 to TRBJ2-2; possibly TRBD2 for D (6 bases). The CDR3 contains 14 residues. CDR1 and CDR2 (germline): KGHSH, LQKENI. Trimming took off 1 base at V and 7 bases at J, with 10 bases between the two ends. DNA for the CDR3: TGTGCCAGCTCACCACGGAGGGGTAACGGGGAGCTGTTTTTT. Translated: CASSPRRGNGELFF.

The gene calls are TRBV15 and TRBJ2-5, with TRBD1 identical over 8 bases. The CDR3 consists of 19 residues. Germline assignment: CDR1 LNHNV and CDR2 YYDKDF (reference sequence). Trimming cost V 0 bases and J 1 base; bases outside gene matches: 13. CDR3 sequence reads: CATSRDSPDGTGPQETQYF. CDR3 DNA: TGTGCCACCAGCAGAGATTCTCCCGATGGGACAGGACCCCAAGAGACCCAGTACTTC.

A word on this clone: Other DNA sequences in the same sample also yield this CDR3. The V and J genes are TRBV2 and TRBJ2-3; 8 bases line up with TRBD2. V lost 6 bases to trimming and J lost 3 bases; unmatched junction nucleotides: 8. Germline V CDR1 and CDR2: SNHLY, FYNNEI. The CDR3 has 15 amino acids. The CDR3 loop reads CASRGQGLGTDTQYF. CDR3 in DNA: TGTGCCAGCAGGGGGCAGGGACTAGGGACAGATACGCAGTATTTT.

The chain links TRBV5-5 to TRBJ2-5; 7 nucleotides match TRBD1. After removal of 3 bases from V and 2 bases from J, the junction contained 4 bases not matched to a gene. The CDR3 totals 14 residues. Germline CDR1 reads SGHKS; CDR2 reads YYEKEE (reference sequence). CDR3: CASSWGQSQETQYF. The CDR3 DNA sequence: TGTGCCAGCAGCTGGGGACAGTCTCAAGAGACCCAGTACTTC.

The chain recombines TRBV7-8 with TRBJ1-2; TRBD1 matches at 7 bases. Germline CDR1 reads SGHVS; CDR2 reads FQNEAQ. Trimming at V came to 0 bases and at J to 5 bases, leaving 9 bases not matched to a gene. The CDR3 loop spans 16 amino acids. The CDR3 region has the DNA TGTGCCAGCAGCTTAGCGCAGGACAGGCCGGCATATGGCTACACCTTC. It codes for CASSLAQDRPAYGYTF.

The CDR3: CASSYRPGSGANVLTF. The CDR3 nucleotides are TGTGCCAGCAGTTATCGACCAGGATCAGGGGCCAACGTCCTGACTTTC. The chain carries TRBV6-5 and TRBJ2-6, with unresolved D. The CDR3 contains 16 residues. Trimming removed 3 bases from V and 4 bases from J, with 13 bases in between. The germline gives CDR1 MNHEY, CDR2 SVGAGI.